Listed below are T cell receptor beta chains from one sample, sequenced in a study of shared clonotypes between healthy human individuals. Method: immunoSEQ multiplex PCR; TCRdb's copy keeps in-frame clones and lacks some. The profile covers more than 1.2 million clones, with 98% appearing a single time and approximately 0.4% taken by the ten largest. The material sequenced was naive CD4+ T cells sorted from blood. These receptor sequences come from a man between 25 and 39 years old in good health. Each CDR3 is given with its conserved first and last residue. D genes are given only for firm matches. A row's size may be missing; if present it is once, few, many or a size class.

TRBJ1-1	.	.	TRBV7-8	TGTGCCAGCAGCCCCCGGACACCCCAAGGGGGGACTGAAGCTTTCTTT	CASSPRTPQGGTEAFF
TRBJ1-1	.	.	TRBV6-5	TGTGCCAGCACCCGGACGGGCTACACTGAAGCTTTCTTT	CASTRTGYTEAFF
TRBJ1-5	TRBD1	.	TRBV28	TGTGCCAGCACCCTAGACAGGGTAAAGCAGCCCCAGCATTTT	CASTLDRVKQPQHF
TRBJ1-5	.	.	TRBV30	TGTGCCTGGAGTGGAGGACACAATAGCAATCAGCCCCAGCATTTT	CAWSGGHNSNQPQHF
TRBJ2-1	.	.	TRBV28	TGTGCCAGCAGTTTGGGTTACAATGAGCAGTTCTTC	CASSLGYNEQFF
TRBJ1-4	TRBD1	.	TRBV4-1	TGCGCCAGCAGCCACCCGGGACAGGGTATTGAAAAACTGTTTTTT	CASSHPGQGIEKLFF
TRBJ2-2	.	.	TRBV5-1	TGCGCCAGCAGTCTAGGATCCGGGGAGCTGTTTTTT	CASSLGSGELFF
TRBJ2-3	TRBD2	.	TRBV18	TGTGCCAGCTCAAGCCCTAGCGGGATTAACACAGATACGCAGTATTTT	CASSSPSGINTDTQYF
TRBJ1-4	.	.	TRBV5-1	TGCGCCAGCAGCTTGGAGGCAGGTGAAAAACTGTTTTTT	CASSLEAGEKLFF
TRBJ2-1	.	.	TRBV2	TGTGCCAGCAGTGATGTTAGCTGGGACTCCTACAATGAGCAGTTCTTC	CASSDVSWDSYNEQFF
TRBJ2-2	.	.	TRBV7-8	TGTGCCAGCAGCCTTCGGCCAACCGGGGAGCTGTTTTTT	CASSLRPTGELFF
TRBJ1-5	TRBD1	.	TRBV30	TGTGCCTGGAGTGTACGGGGACAGGGCGGCCAGCCCCAGCATTTT	CAWSVRGQGGQPQHF
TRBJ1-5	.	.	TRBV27	TGTGCCAGCAGTTTATCGAGGCAGGGAAGCAATCAGCCCCAGCATTTT	CASSLSRQGSNQPQHF
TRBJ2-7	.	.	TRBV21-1	TGTGCCAGCAGCCCCCGGGACAGGGGGTTCTACGAGCAGTACTTC	CASSPRDRGFYEQYF
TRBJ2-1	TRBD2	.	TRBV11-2	TGTGCCAGCGGGACTAGTAACTACAATGAGCAGTTCTTC	CASGTSNYNEQFF
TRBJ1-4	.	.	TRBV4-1	TGCGCCAGCAGCCCTGCCGGGGCTGGCAAGTCAAAACTGTTTTTT	CASSPAGAGKSKLFF
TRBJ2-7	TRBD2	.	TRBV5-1	TGCGCCAGCAGCTTGGGCCTAGCGGGAGACTCCGAGCAGTACTTC	CASSLGLAGDSEQYF
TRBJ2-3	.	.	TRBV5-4	TGTGCCAGCAGCTCAACTAGCTCCACAGATACGCAGTATTTT	CASSSTSSTDTQYF
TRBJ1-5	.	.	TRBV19	TGTGCCAGTACCAGGACCGGGGGTAATCAGCCCCAGCATTTT	CASTRTGGNQPQHF
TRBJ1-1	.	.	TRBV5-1	TGCGCCAGCAGCTTTGGGATGAACACTGAAGCTTTCTTT	CASSFGMNTEAFF
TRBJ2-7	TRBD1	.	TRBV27	TGTGCCAGCAGCCCCTTGGGACAGAAGTTTTACGAGCAGTACTTC	CASSPLGQKFYEQYF
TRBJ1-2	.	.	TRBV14	TGTGCCAGCAGCCAAGATTGGGTACCCTATGGCTACACCTTC	CASSQDWVPYGYTF
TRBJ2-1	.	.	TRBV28	TGTGCCAGCACCACTCGCCTAGACAATGAGCAGTTCTTC	CASTTRLDNEQFF
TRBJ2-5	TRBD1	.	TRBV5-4	TGTGCCAGCAGCATGACAGGGCCTCAAGAGACCCAGTACTTC	CASSMTGPQETQYF
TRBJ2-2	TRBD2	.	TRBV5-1	TGCGCCAGCAGTTTGATTGGACTAGCGGGAGCGGCCGGGGAGCTGTTTTTT	CASSLIGLAGAAGELFF
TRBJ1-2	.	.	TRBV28	TGTGCCAGCAGTTACGGAGACAGAGATGGCTACACCTTC	CASSYGDRDGYTF
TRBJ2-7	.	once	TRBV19	TGTGCCAGTAGTATGAATCGATACGAGCAGTACTTC	CASSMNRYEQYF
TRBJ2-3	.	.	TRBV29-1	TGCAGCGCGGGATGGCAACGCACAGATACGCAGTATTTT	CSAGWQRTDTQYF
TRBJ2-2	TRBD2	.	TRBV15	TGTGCCACCAGCTCCAAATCGCGACTAGCGGGAGGCTCCGGGGAGCTGTTTTTT	CATSSKSRLAGGSGELFF
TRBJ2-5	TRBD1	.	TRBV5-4	TGTGCCAGCAGCCCACAGGGGATTGAGACCCAGTACTTC	CASSPQGIETQYF
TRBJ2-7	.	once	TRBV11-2	TGTGCCAGCAGCGCCTCGGACAGATCCTACGAGCAGTACTTC	CASSASDRSYEQYF
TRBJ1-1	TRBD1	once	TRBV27	TGTGCCAGCAGTCCGGGGACAGCCCCGGGCACTGAAGCTTTCTTT	CASSPGTAPGTEAFF
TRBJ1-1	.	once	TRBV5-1	TGCGCCAGCAGCTACAGAGTGAACACTGAAGCTTTCTTT	CASSYRVNTEAFF
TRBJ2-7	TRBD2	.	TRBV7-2	TGTGCCAGCAGCTTCCTCAGCGGGAGGGCCGCCGAGCAGTACTTC	CASSFLSGRAAEQYF
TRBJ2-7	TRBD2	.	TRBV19	TGTGCCAGTAGTATAGTAACTGGCGGGAGTTCTATCAAGCAGTACTTC	CASSIVTGGSSIKQYF
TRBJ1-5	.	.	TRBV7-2	TGTGCCAGCAGCTTGGGGACTGTTGACCAGCCCCAGCATTTT	CASSLGTVDQPQHF
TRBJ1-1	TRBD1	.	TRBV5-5	TGTGCCAGCAGTCAAAAACAGGGGGCTGTGTTGGCTGAAGCTTTCTTT	CASSQKQGAVLAEAFF
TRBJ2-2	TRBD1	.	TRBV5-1	TGCGCCAGCAGCTTGGTGGGACAGGGAAACACCGGGGAGCTGTTTTTT	CASSLVGQGNTGELFF
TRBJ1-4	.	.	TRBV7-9	TGTGCCAGCAGCTTCGGGTCGGCAGGGTGGGAAAAACTGTTTTTT	CASSFGSAGWEKLFF
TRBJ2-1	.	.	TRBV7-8	TGTGCCAGCAGCTTAAGTCCGAGCGGACACAATGAGCAGTTCTTC	CASSLSPSGHNEQFF
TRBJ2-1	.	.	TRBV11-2	TGTGCCAGCAGCCGCCTACGAGGGGCCTACAATGAGCAGTTCTTC	CASSRLRGAYNEQFF